These 15 T cell receptor beta chains share one sample of origin, sequenced in a study of control samples from healthy donors and cancer patients. Clones were sequenced by immunoSEQ multiplex PCR, and TCRdb holds only the in-frame ones, with some missing. This sample has over 100,000 clones, with around 90% found just once. The sample taken for sequencing was blood. These receptor sequences come from a man between 40 and 49 years old in good health.

A word on this clone: Other DNA sequences in the same sample also yield this CDR3. The rearrangement uses TRBV2 and TRBJ2-3, with 12 bases fitting TRBD2. The V gene's germline CDR1 is SNHLY and CDR2 FYNNEI. The J segment lost 3 bases and the V segment lost 8 bases, leaving 0 bases of the junction unmatched. There are 13 residues in the CDR3. CDR3 amino acids: CASGLAGTDTQYF. For the CDR3, the DNA is TGTGCCAGCGGACTAGCGGGGACAGATACGCAGTATTTT.

CDR3 amino acids: CASSLAKGNTEAFF. The CDR3 region has the DNA TGCGCCAGCAGCTTGGCCAAGGGGAACACTGAAGCTTTCTTT. V usage is TRBV5-1 and J usage is TRBJ1-1; D is unclear. Between the trimmed V and J ends, which lost 0 bases and 1 base, there was a span of 7 bases. The germline V gene encodes CDR1 SGHRS and CDR2 YFSETQ. The CDR3 contains 14 residues.

J is TRBJ2-7 and V is TRBV5-5; D is unclear. Germline V lookup: CDR1 SGHKS, CDR2 YYEKEE (reference sequence). The germline V and J ends were trimmed by 1 base and 0 bases, with 11 bases remaining between them. The length of the CDR3 is 15 residues. The CDR3: CASSLLVAPSYEQYF. CDR3 nucleotides: TGTGCCAGCAGCTTGCTCGTGGCACCCTCCTACGAGCAGTACTTC.

With respect to this clone: Other nucleotide sequences in the sample specify the same CDR3. V usage is TRBV30 and J usage is TRBJ1-6; TRBD1 is a possible D gene (6 bases). Deletions cut 1 base from V and 9 bases from J, with 10 bases between. CDR3 length: 13 residues. The germline gives CDR1 GTSNPN, CDR2 SVGIG (reference sequence). In DNA form, the CDR3 reads TGTGCCTGGAGTGAACAGGGAGGTTCACCCCTCCACTTT. Translated: CAWSEQGGSPLHF.

The CDR3 region is CASSPPKGTKETQYF. The CDR3 coding sequence is TGTGCCAGCTCACCACCGAAGGGAACCAAAGAGACCCAGTACTTC. The chain carries TRBV18 and TRBJ2-5; D is unclear. The germline V gene has CDR1 KGHSH and CDR2 LQKENI. V lost 0 bases and J 3 bases, leaving 11 bases between the germline ends. The CDR3 contains 15 residues.

The rearrangement uses TRBV11-2 and TRBJ1-1, with 7 bases aligning to TRBD1. The CDR3 is 14 amino acids. Germline V gives CDR1 SGHAT, CDR2 FQNNGV. J gave up 1 base and V 4 bases, and 3 bases lay outside the gene matches. CDR3 DNA sequence: TGTGCCAGCAGCTCTGGACAGGCGAACACTGAAGCTTTCTTT. Translated: CASSSGQANTEAFF.

The V call is TRBV27, the J call TRBJ1-1; D ambiguous. Germline V gene lookup returns CDR1 MNHEY and CDR2 SMNVEV (reference sequence). The CDR3 is 16 residues long. Trimming removed 2 bases at V and 0 bases at J, with 13 bases between. DNA of the CDR3: TGTGCCAGCAGTTTAAGTACTTATGTTATGAACACTGAAGCTTTCTTT. Translation: CASSLSTYVMNTEAFF.

The gene calls are TRBV9 and TRBJ2-7, with D maybe TRBD2 (6 bases). The ends were cut back, 4 bases at V and 4 bases at J, with 12 bases in the middle. The germline CDR1 and CDR2 sequences are SGDLS and YYNGEE. The CDR3 contains 13 residues. CDR3 bases: TGTGCCAGCAGCAGAGCAGGGAGGTACGAGCAGTACTTC. This translates into CASSRAGRYEQYF.

The V gene is TRBV5-6, the J gene TRBJ2-7; perhaps TRBD1 as D (6 bases). The CDR3 has 13 amino acids. V was pared by 4 bases and J by 2 bases, with 10 bases between. Germline V gene sequence: CDR1 SGHDT, CDR2 YYEEEE. CDR3 DNA sequence: TGTGCCAGCAGCCTGGACAGCCCCTACGAGCAGTACTTC. This gives the protein CASSLDSPYEQYF.

V usage is TRBV7-3 and J usage is TRBJ2-1; 8 bases fit TRBD1. After removal of 4 bases from V and 10 bases from J, the junction contained 3 bases not matched to a gene. Germline CDR1 SGHTA, CDR2 FQGTGA. This CDR3 has 12 residues. As DNA, the CDR3 is TGTGCCAGCAGCTCATACAGGGGGGAGCAGTTCTTC. This sequence encodes CASSSYRGEQFF.

J is TRBJ2-3 and V is TRBV5-6; D gene uncertain. The CDR3 has 11 residues. Germline V gives CDR1 SGHDT, CDR2 YYEEEE. V gave up 2 bases and J gave up 6 bases, with 4 bases separating them. CDR3 in amino acids: CASSFQDTQYF. The CDR3 nucleotides read TGTGCCAGCAGCTTTCAGGATACGCAGTATTTT. The variable domain in full, completed from reference TRBV5-6 and TRBJ2-3, reads DAGVTQSPTHLIKTRGQQVTLRCSPKSGHDTVSWYQQALGQGPQFIFQYYEEEERQRGNFPDRFSGHQFPNYSSELNVNALLLGDSALYLCASSFQDTQYFGPGTRLTVL.

This chain connects TRBV6-5 to TRBJ2-5; the D is unclear. Between the trimmed V and J ends, which lost 2 bases and 5 bases, there was a span of 9 bases. Germline V gives CDR1 MNHEY, CDR2 SVGAGI. CDR3 size: 13 residues. This chain's CDR3 is CASSYAARETQYF. The DNA for the CDR3 is TGTGCCAGCAGTTACGCCGCGCGGGAGACCCAGTACTTC.

V and J are TRBV9 and TRBJ2-3; TRBD1 agrees at 8 bases. The length of the CDR3 is 16 residues. The germline gives CDR1 SGDLS, CDR2 YYNGEE. Unmatched junction bases numbered 3, after V lost 0 bases and J lost 0 bases. CDR3 protein: CASSVGTGGSTDTQYF. The DNA of the CDR3 is TGTGCCAGCAGCGTAGGTACAGGGGGGAGCACAGATACGCAGTATTTT. Combining the CDR3 with reference TRBV9 and TRBJ2-3 gives the whole variable domain DSGVTQTPKHLITATGQRVTLRCSPRSGDLSVYWYQQSLDQGLQFLIQYYNGEERAKGNILERFSAQQFPDLHSELNLSSLELGDSALYFCASSVGTGGSTDTQYFGPGTRLTVL.

This clone has just a few counts. The chain has TRBV12-3 or TRBV12-4 and TRBJ1-5; possible D gene TRBD1, 5 bases. Between the trimmed V and J ends, which lost 3 bases and 6 bases, there was a span of 6 bases. This CDR3 comprises 12 residues. The CDR3 spells CASSFRVQPQHF. CDR3 bases: TGTGCCAGCAGTTTCAGGGTTCAGCCCCAGCATTTT.

The chain has TRBV5-6 and TRBJ1-3; no clear D. The germline V gene has CDR1 SGHDT and CDR2 YYEEEE. The CDR3 has 15 residues. Trimming removed 4 bases at V and 0 bases at J, with 11 bases between. CDR3 sequence: CASSTWSYSGNTIYF. CDR3 bases: TGTGCCAGCAGCACCTGGTCCTACTCTGGAAACACCATATATTTT.